Each of the 18 T cell receptor beta chains below was sequenced from the same sample in a study of regulatory T cells in long-lasting Graves disease. In building TCR beta libraries, iRepertoire HTBI primers were used together with Arm-PCR of CDR3 regions. TCRdb re-called the multiplex PCR reads through MiXCR, storing one row per CDR3 protein. Of some 250,000 distinct CDR3 sequences listed, 20% to 25% are singletons. Time point indicated: newly diagnosed GD, antithyroid drugs for less than 3 months. PBMC-extracted RNA yielded the TCR library. The specimen comprised peripheral blood mononuclear cells (PBMCs), sampled at new diagnosis, from a patient treated with antithyroid drugs. Receptor source: a female donor with Graves disease.

As for this clonotype: Just one base apart from a much larger clone, this may be a read error. This CDR3 is missing its conserved last phenylalanine or tryptophan, likely due to a read error. This rearrangement joins TRBV6-1 to TRBJ1-1; no clear D. From germline, CDR1 is MNHNS and CDR2 SASEGT. This CDR3 region has 13 residues. The ends were cut back, 8 bases at V and 0 bases at J, with 10 bases in the middle. CDR3 residues: CASQDNLNTEAFL. The CDR3 region has the DNA TGTGCCAGCCAAGACAATTTGAACACTGAAGCTTTCCTT.

This clonotype was seen many times. The chain is built from TRBV18 and TRBJ2-1; 9 bases map to TRBD1. J was trimmed by 6 bases and V by 4 bases; bases with no gene match: 7. CDR3 size: 15 residues. Germline V gene lookup returns CDR1 KGHSH and CDR2 LQKENI. The CDR3 region has the DNA TGTGCCAGCTCACGAGGGACAGGGAAAGGCAATGAGCAGTTCTTC. Amino acid sequence: CASSRGTGKGNEQFF.

The sample holds a few counts of this clonotype. CDR3 region: CASSIGDRYQPQHF. CDR3 nucleotide sequence: TGTGCCAGTAGCATCGGGGACCGCTATCAGCCCCAGCATTTT. This chain connects TRBV19 to TRBJ1-5; tentative D call: TRBD1 (5 bases). Trimming pared 6 bases from V and 5 bases from J, leaving 14 bases between. This CDR3 region has 14 residues. Germline CDR1 LNHDA, CDR2 SQIVND (reference sequence).

This clonotype was seen ten or more times. This sequence joins TRBV10-3 and TRBJ2-3; D is unresolved. This CDR3 region has 12 residues. Trimming removed 7 bases at V and 4 bases at J, with 9 bases between. CDR1 and CDR2 (germline): ENHRY, SYGVKD. For the CDR3, the DNA is TGTGCCATCAACTCCGATGCAGATACGCAGTATTTT. This translates into CAINSDADTQYF.

In this sample, this clonotype turned up a few times. The CDR3 DNA is TGTGCCAGCAGCAGGGCAGGGGGGACTGAAGCTTTCTTT. As protein: CASSRAGGTEAFF. The chain combines TRBV6-1 with TRBJ1-1; 7 nucleotides line up with TRBD1. The length of the CDR3 is 13 residues. The germline V gene encodes CDR1 MNHNS and CDR2 SASEGT. The V segment lost 6 bases and the J segment 5 bases; nucleotides outside the gene matches: 6.

Ten or more counts support this clonotype. CDR3: CASISGGVYEQYF. The CDR3, as DNA: TGTGCCAGCATCTCCGGGGGGGTCTACGAGCAGTACTTC. The chain recombines TRBV6-1 with TRBJ2-7, with 8 bases fitting TRBD2. V lost 7 bases, J lost 3 bases, and 5 bases stayed unmatched. The CDR3 extends over 13 amino acids. Germline V gives CDR1 MNHNS, CDR2 SASEGT.

This clonotype was detected a few times. The rearrangement joins TRBV20-1 to TRBJ2-2, with D uncertain. V was cut by 0 bases and J by 3 bases, with 5 bases left in between. In germline, CDR1 is DFQATT, CDR2 SNEGSKA (reference sequence). This CDR3 is built from 13 residues. DNA of the CDR3: TGCAGTGCTAGAGACATGGACACCGGGGAGCTGTTTTTT. It codes for CSARDMDTGELFF.

The V gene is TRBV18, the J gene TRBJ1-5, with a weak D call TRBD1 (6 bases). Germline lookup yields CDR1 KGHSH and CDR2 LQKENI. The CDR3 covers 16 residues. V was trimmed by 1 base and J by 2 bases, leaving 12 bases between them. The CDR3: CASSPRGGAGNQPQHF. The CDR3 coding sequence is TGTGCCAGCTCACCACGTGGGGGCGCGGGCAATCAGCCCCAGCATTTT.

In the case of this clonotype: A read error may explain this, as a much larger clone is one base away. The V call is TRBV10-3, the J call TRBJ2-6, with D unclear. The CDR3 is made up of 15 amino acids. Germline values: CDR1 ENHRY, CDR2 SYGVKD. CDR3 amino acids: CATSEFREGANVLTF. The CDR3 DNA is TGTGCCACCAGTGAGTTTAGGGAAGGGGCCAACGTCCTGACTTTC.

This clonotype was recorded many times. The genes are TRBV7-9 and TRBJ2-1; 10 bases are a match to TRBD1. The J segment lost 9 bases and the V segment lost 1 base, leaving 3 bases of the junction unmatched. Germline V gene data show CDR1 as SEHNR and CDR2 as FQNEAQ (reference sequence). The CDR3 runs 14 residues. For the CDR3, the DNA is TGTGCCAGCAGCTTAGGACAGGGGGCGGTTGAGCAGTTCTTC. Its translation is CASSLGQGAVEQFF.

This clonotype was seen at least ten times. This chain connects TRBV5-1 to TRBJ2-3; no firm D call. The CDR3 covers 14 residues. V lost 4 bases and J lost 0, with 9 bases in between. Looked up from germline, CDR1 is SGHRS and CDR2 is YFSETQ. CDR3 bases: TGCGCCAGCAGCCTCGACAAGAGCACAGATACGCAGTATTTT. It encodes CASSLDKSTDTQYF.

This clonotype has just a few counts. The chain couples TRBV19 to TRBJ2-7; D might be TRBD1 or TRBD2, each matching 5 bases. The CDR3 spans 15 residues. V lost 1 base and J lost 3, with 13 bases in between. Germline values: CDR1 LNHDA, CDR2 SQIVND (reference sequence). Here the CDR3 DNA reads TGTGCCAGTAGTATAGCCGGGACGGCTTACTACGAGCAGTACTTC. The encoded protein is CASSIAGTAYYEQYF. Filled out from reference TRBV19 and TRBJ2-7, the complete variable domain reads DGGITQSPKYLFRKEGQNVTLSCEQNLNHDAMYWYRQDPGQGLRLIYYSQIVNDFQKGDIAEGYSVSREKKESFPLTVTSAQKNPTAFYLCASSIAGTAYYEQYFGPGTRLTVT.

This clonotype came up many times. The rearrangement links TRBV13 to TRBJ2-1, with D possibly matching TRBD1 (6 bases). Germline V CDR1 and CDR2: PRHDT, FYEKMQ (reference sequence). The CDR3 contains 16 residues. V was shortened by 0 bases and J by 7 bases, with 16 bases between the two germline ends. The CDR3 loop reads CASSLGGQGSRNEQFF. The CDR3 nucleotides read TGTGCCAGCAGCTTAGGTGGGCAGGGGAGTCGGAATGAGCAGTTCTTC.

This clonotype was detected ten times or more. The chain has TRBV6-1 and TRBJ2-7; 7 positions match TRBD1. The CDR3 sequence is 13 residues long. Unmatched junction bases numbered 2, after V lost 6 bases and J lost 0 bases. The germline gives CDR1 MNHNS, CDR2 SASEGT. Here the CDR3 reads CASRGTVSYEQYF. For the CDR3, the DNA is TGTGCCAGCAGGGGGACAGTCTCCTACGAGCAGTACTTC.

This sequence joins TRBV20-1 and TRBJ2-3, with 10 bases lining up with TRBD2. This CDR3 is 15 amino acids long. The junction had 6 bases not matched to a gene; V was cut back by 3 bases and J by 3 bases. Germline CDR1 reads DFQATT; CDR2 reads SNEGSKA (reference sequence). The CDR3, as DNA: TGCAGTGCTAGTCTGGTAGCGGGAGGTACAGATACGCAGTATTTT. Encoded protein: CSASLVAGGTDTQYF.

This clonotype was found many times. The rearrangement joins TRBV9 to TRBJ2-7, with TRBD1 identical over 8 bases. CDR1 SGDLS and CDR2 YYNGEE come from the germline V gene. CDR3 length: 14 amino acids. J gave up 5 bases and V 1 base, and 5 bases lay outside the gene matches. The CDR3 loop is CASSVLPGGDEQYF. In DNA, the CDR3 is TGTGCCAGCAGCGTACTCCCAGGGGGCGACGAGCAGTACTTC. The complete variable domain, with remaining parts taken from reference TRBV9 and TRBJ2-7, reads DSGVTQTPKHLITATGQRVTLRCSPRSGDLSVYWYQQSLDQGLQFLIQYYNGEERAKGNILERFSAQQFPDLHSELNLSSLELGDSALYFCASSVLPGGDEQYFGPGTRLTVT.

The J gene is TRBJ2-1, the V gene TRBV4-1; TRBD1 might be the D (5 bases). Germline values: CDR1 MGHRA, CDR2 YSYEKL. The CDR3 sequence is 14 residues long. Trimming pared 4 bases from V and 8 bases from J, leaving 15 bases between. CDR3 sequence (DNA): TGCGCCAGCAGCCCAGGGTCCGACATCGATGAGCAGTTCTTC. This translates into CASSPGSDIDEQFF.

This chain uses TRBV11-1 with TRBJ2-3, with D possibly TRBD1 on 5 matching bases. This CDR3 spans 15 amino acids. Germline V lookup: CDR1 SGHAT, CDR2 FQDESV (reference sequence). The V and J ends lost 2 bases and 4 bases respectively, with 13 bases between them. Here the CDR3 DNA reads TGTGCCAGCAGCTTAAGGGCCGAAGGGGCAGATACGCAGTATTTT. It codes for CASSLRAEGADTQYF.